The 10 T cell receptor beta chains below all came from one sample that was sequenced in a study of regulatory T cells in long-lasting Graves disease. Time point here: persistent/refractory GD, antithyroid drugs over 5 years with positive TRAb. The TCR library was made from RNA that had been extracted from PBMCs in TRIzol. CDR3-region Arm-PCR and iRepertoire HTBI primers produced the TCR beta libraries. One entry per CDR3 protein, called by TCRdb with MiXCR from the multiplex PCR reads. This sample has hundreds of thousands of distinct CDR3 sequences, with roughly 21% found just once. The sequencing used peripheral blood mononuclear cells (PBMCs), collected when the disease was refractory, from a patient treated with antithyroid drugs. Every receptor here comes from a female donor with Graves disease.

This clonotype occurred many times. The chain joins TRBV12-3 or TRBV12-4 to TRBJ2-7; 7 nucleotides match TRBD2. The V gene end was trimmed by 4 bases and the J gene end by 6 bases; junction bases not matched to a gene: 9. The CDR3 runs to 14 residues. The CDR3 is CASSSLATAAEQYF. The CDR3 DNA sequence: TGTGCCAGCAGTTCACTAGCGACCGCCGCCGAGCAGTACTTC.

The V and J genes are TRBV19 and TRBJ1-5; D not resolved. The CDR3 covers 15 residues. V was cut by 5 bases and J by 3 bases, with 14 bases left in between. Per the germline V gene, CDR1 is LNHDA and CDR2 is SQIVND (reference sequence). CDR3 DNA sequence: TGTGCCAGTAGTCTCAACGGCCGGGACAATCAGCCCCAGCATTTT. This sequence encodes CASSLNGRDNQPQHF.

In its sample, this clonotype was seen once. In DNA form, the CDR3 reads TGTGCCAGCAGCTACCTGACAGGCGGAAACACCATATATTTT. Its protein product is CASSYLTGGNTIYF. The chain carries TRBV11-2 and TRBJ1-3; TRBD1 might be the D (6 bases). V was cut by 4 bases and J by 4 bases, with 11 bases left in between. CDR3 length: 14 residues. Germline values: CDR1 SGHAT, CDR2 FQNNGV.

This clonotype was seen a handful of times. The chain employs TRBV7-9 and TRBJ2-1, with TRBD2 matching over 8 bases. This CDR3 spans 15 amino acids. Germline CDR1 SEHNR, CDR2 FQNEAQ (reference sequence). Germline trimming cut 3 bases from V and 5 bases from J; bases unmatched to any gene: 6. CDR3 protein: CASSFQRETDNEQFF. The DNA of the CDR3 is TGTGCCAGCAGCTTCCAGCGGGAGACCGACAATGAGCAGTTCTTC.

This clonotype was seen at least ten times. This chain links TRBV24-1 with TRBJ2-5; tentatively, D is TRBD2 (5 bases). This CDR3 has 12 amino acids. The V gene lost 5 bases and the J gene lost 4 bases, with 7 bases spanning the gap. Germline V CDR1 and CDR2: KGHDR, SFDVKD. The CDR3 region is CATSGAGETQYF. The CDR3 bases are TGTGCCACCAGTGGGGCGGGAGAGACCCAGTACTTC.

V usage is TRBV18 and J usage is TRBJ2-7; D is uncertain. The CDR3 is made up of 16 amino acids. Germline CDR1 KGHSH, CDR2 LQKENI. Trimming removed 1 base from V and 3 bases from J, with 16 bases in between. Written as DNA, the CDR3 is TGTGCCAGCTCACCACGGGAAGACCAAGGGTTCTACGAGCAGTACTTC. Its translation is CASSPREDQGFYEQYF.

The table lists this clonotype with a few counts. The V and J genes are TRBV12-5 and TRBJ2-2; possibly TRBD1 for D (6 bases). The germline V and J ends were trimmed by 6 bases and 7 bases, with 12 bases remaining between them. The length of the CDR3 is 13 residues. CDR1 is LGHNT, CDR2 FRNRAP, per germline. The CDR3 DNA sequence: TGTGCTAGTGGAGAACAGGGTTTCGGGGAGCTGTTTTTT. Translating gives CASGEQGFGELFF.

The chain employs TRBV4-3 and TRBJ1-2; D possibly corresponds to TRBD1 (6 bases). CDR3 length: 17 residues. Trimming took 1 base from V and 1 from J, leaving 16 bases between them. CDR1 is LGHNA and CDR2 is YSLEER in the germline V gene. CDR3 loop: CASSQGAMGHFNYGYTF. The CDR3 bases are TGCGCCAGCAGCCAAGGGGCAATGGGACATTTTAACTATGGCTACACCTTC.

This clonotype was seen at least ten times. The chain is built from TRBV20-1 and TRBJ2-7; the D gene is possibly TRBD2 (5 bases). The V end lost 1 base, the J end lost 4 bases, and 11 bases lay between the germline ends. Germline V gene data show CDR1 as DFQATT and CDR2 as SNEGSKA (reference sequence). CDR3 length: 13 residues. The CDR3 DNA reads TGCAGTGCTAGAGCCCCAACGGGGTACGAGCAGTACTTC. Its translation: CSARAPTGYEQYF.

This clonotype was picked up many times. This chain joins TRBV28 and TRBJ1-2; no clear D gene. There are 13 residues in the CDR3. Germline loops: CDR1 MDHEN, CDR2 SYDVKM. The V end lost 5 bases, the J end lost 4 bases, and 11 bases lay between the germline ends. CDR3 in amino acids: CASSPSDFYGYTF. In nucleotides, the CDR3 is TGTGCCAGCAGTCCCAGTGATTTCTATGGCTACACCTTC.